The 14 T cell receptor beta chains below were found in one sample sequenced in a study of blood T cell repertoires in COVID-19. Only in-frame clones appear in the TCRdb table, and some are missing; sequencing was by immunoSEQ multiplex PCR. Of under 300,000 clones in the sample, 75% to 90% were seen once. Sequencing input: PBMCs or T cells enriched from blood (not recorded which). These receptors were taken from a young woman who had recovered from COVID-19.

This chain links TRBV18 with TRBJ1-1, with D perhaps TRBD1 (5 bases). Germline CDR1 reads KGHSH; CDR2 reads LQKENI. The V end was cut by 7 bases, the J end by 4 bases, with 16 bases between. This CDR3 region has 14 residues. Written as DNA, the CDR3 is TGTGCCAGCTTTAGGACGGGGGTAGGCACTGAAGCTTTCTTT. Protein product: CASFRTGVGTEAFF.

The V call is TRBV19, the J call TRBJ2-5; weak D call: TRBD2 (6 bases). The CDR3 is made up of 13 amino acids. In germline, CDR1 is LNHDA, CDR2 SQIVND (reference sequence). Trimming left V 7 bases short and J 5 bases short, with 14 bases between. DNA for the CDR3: TGTGCCAGTAAACTTGGGGGGTCTGAGACCCAGTACTTC. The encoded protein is CASKLGGSETQYF. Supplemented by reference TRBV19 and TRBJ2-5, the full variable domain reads DGGITQSPKYLFRKEGQNVTLSCEQNLNHDAMYWYRQDPGQGLRLIYYSQIVNDFQKGDIAEGYSVSREKKESFPLTVTSAQKNPTAFYLCASKLGGSETQYFGPGTRLLVL.

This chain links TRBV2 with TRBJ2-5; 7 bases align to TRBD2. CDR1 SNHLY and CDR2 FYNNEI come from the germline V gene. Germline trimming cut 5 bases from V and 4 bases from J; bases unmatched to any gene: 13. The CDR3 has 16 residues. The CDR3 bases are TGTGCCAGCAGTACCTCTCTACAGCGGGGTGGAGAGACCCAGTACTTC. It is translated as CASSTSLQRGGETQYF. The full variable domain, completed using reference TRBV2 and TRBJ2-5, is EPEVTQTPSHQVTQMGQEVILRCVPISNHLYFYWYRQILGQKVEFLVSFYNNEISEKSEIFDDQFSVERPDGSNFTLKIRSTKLEDSAMYFCASSTSLQRGGETQYFGPGTRLLVL.

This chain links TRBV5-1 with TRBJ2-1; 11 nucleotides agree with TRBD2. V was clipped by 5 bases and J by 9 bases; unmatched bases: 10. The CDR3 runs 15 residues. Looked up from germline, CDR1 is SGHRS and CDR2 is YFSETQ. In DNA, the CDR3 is TGCGCCAGCAGTCCCCTAGCGGGGGGCGTGGGTGAGCAGTTCTTC. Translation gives CASSPLAGGVGEQFF.

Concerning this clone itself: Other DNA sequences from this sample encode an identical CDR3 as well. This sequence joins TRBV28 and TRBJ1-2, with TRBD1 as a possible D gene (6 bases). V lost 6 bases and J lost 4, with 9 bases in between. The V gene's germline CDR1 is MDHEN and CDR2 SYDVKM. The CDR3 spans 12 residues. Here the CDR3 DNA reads TGTGCCAGCAGCCTACAGGGCTATGGCTACACCTTC. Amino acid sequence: CASSLQGYGYTF.

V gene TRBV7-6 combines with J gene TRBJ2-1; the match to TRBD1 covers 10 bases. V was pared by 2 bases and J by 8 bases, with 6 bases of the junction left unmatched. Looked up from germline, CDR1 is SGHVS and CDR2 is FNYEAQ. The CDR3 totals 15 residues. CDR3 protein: CASSLMGTGADEQFF. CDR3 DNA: TGTGCCAGCAGCTTAATGGGGACAGGGGCCGATGAGCAGTTCTTC.

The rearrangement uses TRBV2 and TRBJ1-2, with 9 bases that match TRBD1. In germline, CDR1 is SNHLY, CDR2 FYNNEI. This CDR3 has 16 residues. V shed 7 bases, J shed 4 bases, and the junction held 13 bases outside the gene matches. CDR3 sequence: CASTPPGQGFTYGYTF. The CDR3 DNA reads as TGTGCCAGCACCCCTCCGGGACAGGGATTTACCTATGGCTACACCTTC. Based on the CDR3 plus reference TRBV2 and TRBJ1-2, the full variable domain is EPEVTQTPSHQVTQMGQEVILRCVPISNHLYFYWYRQILGQKVEFLVSFYNNEISEKSEIFDDQFSVERPDGSNFTLKIRSTKLEDSAMYFCASTPPGQGFTYGYTFGSGTRLTVV.

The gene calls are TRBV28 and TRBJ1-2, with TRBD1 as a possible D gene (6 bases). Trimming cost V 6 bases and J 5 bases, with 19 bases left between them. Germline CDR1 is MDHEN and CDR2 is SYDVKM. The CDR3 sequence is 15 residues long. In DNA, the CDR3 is TGTGCCAGCAGCCCCCAAGGACAGCCGGGTTATGGCTACACCTTC. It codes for CASSPQGQPGYGYTF.

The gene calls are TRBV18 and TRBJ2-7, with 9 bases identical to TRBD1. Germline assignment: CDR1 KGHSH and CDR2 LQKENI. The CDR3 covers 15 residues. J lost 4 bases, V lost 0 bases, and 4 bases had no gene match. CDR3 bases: TGTGCCAGCTCACCACCTACAGGGGGCGCGTACGAGCAGTACTTC. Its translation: CASSPPTGGAYEQYF.

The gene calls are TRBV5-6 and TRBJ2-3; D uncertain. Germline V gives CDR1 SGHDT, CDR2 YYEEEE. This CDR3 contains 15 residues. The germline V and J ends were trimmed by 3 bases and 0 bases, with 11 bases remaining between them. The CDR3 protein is CASSSRPASTDTQYF. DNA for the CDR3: TGTGCCAGCAGCTCGCGGCCAGCTAGCACAGATACGCAGTATTTT.

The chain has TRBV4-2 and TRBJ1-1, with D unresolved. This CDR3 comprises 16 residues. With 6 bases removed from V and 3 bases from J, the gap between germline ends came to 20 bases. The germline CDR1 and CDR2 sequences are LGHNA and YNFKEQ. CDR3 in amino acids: CASSQQFGVGDTEAFF. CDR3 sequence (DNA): TGTGCCAGCAGTCAACAATTCGGGGTCGGGGACACTGAAGCTTTCTTT.

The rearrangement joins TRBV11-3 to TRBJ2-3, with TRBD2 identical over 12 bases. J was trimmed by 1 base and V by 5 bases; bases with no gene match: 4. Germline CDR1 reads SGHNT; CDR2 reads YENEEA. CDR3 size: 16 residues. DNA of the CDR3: TGTGCCAGCAGCCCAGGGACTAGCGGGCGCACAGATACGCAGTATTTT. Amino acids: CASSPGTSGRTDTQYF. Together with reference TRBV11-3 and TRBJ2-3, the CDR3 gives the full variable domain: EAGVVQSPRYKIIEKKQPVAFWCNPISGHNTLYWYLQNLGQGPELLIRYENEEAVDDSQLPKDRFSAERLKGVDSTLKIQPAELGDSAVYLCASSPGTSGRTDTQYFGPGTRLTVL.

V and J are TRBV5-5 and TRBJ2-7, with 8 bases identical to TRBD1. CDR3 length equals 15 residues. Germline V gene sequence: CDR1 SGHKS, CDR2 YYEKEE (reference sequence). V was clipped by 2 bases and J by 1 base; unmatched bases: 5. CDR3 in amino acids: CASSFTRTGSYEQYF. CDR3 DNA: TGTGCCAGCAGCTTCACGCGGACAGGGTCCTACGAGCAGTACTTC.

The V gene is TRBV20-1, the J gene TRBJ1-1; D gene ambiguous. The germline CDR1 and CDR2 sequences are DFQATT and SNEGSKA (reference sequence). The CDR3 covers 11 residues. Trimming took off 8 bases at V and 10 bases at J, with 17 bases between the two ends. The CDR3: CSTPKAGIAFF. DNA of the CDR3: TGCAGTACCCCCAAAGCCGGGATAGCTTTCTTT.